This T cell receptor (beta chain) comes out of a study of T cell repertoires in cytomegalovirus infection. Germline CDR1 and CDR2: LNHDA and SQIVND (reference sequence). The CDR3 is made up of 13 amino acids. The V and J ends lost 3 bases and 6 bases respectively, with 12 bases between them. General observations from the study: What dominated the ex vivo response were HLA-C-restricted CMV-specific TCR beta clonotypes.

Turning to this clonotype: The antigen is undetermined.

MiXCR was run by TCRdb on the reads, yielding one entry per CDR3 protein. The sample lists 830,000 or so distinct CDR3 sequences, about 31% seen once, with around 12% in the top ten. The J gene is TRBJ2-7, the V gene TRBV19; D is unresolved. This specimen was cultured CD8+ T cells from PBMCs, taken from culture after CMV antigen stimulation. The clonotype was recovered from a human donor in good health (CMV status not recorded). Some clones in this sample may be carry-over from other donors' samples. CDR3 protein: CASSIFWGSEQYV. The CDR3 DNA reads TGTGCCAGTAGTATTTTCTGGGGATCCGAGCAGTACGTC.